The source of this TCR beta chain is a study of T cells after posttransplantation cyclophosphamide. Details on this clone: What it recognizes is unknown.

Assay: immunoSEQ multiplex PCR; the TCRdb copy retains only in-frame clones and omits some. The sample data list 22 clones. General study results and limits: Blood and skin or GI T cell repertoires showed limited TRB overlap.

A marrow graft followed busulfan-fludarabine conditioning, with cyclophosphamide on days +3 and +4. The receptor's source is a female patient aged 55-70 years who received an allogeneic stem cell transplant from an unrelated donor, was CMV-positive, and had acute GVHD only. Some of the T cells might come from the graft donor. Sample: gut tissue, taken after allogeneic stem cell transplant with posttransplant cyclophosphamide.

CDR3 amino acids: CASSLAGAYVNEQFF. DNA for the CDR3: TGTGCCAGCAGCTTAGCTGGGGCGTATGTTAATGAGCAGTTCTTC. The chain couples TRBV7-2 to TRBJ2-1, with D possibly TRBD1 on 5 matching bases. This CDR3 is 15 amino acids long. V shed 0 bases and J shed 7 bases, with 13 bases lying between them. CDR1 is SGHTA, CDR2 FQGNSA, per germline.